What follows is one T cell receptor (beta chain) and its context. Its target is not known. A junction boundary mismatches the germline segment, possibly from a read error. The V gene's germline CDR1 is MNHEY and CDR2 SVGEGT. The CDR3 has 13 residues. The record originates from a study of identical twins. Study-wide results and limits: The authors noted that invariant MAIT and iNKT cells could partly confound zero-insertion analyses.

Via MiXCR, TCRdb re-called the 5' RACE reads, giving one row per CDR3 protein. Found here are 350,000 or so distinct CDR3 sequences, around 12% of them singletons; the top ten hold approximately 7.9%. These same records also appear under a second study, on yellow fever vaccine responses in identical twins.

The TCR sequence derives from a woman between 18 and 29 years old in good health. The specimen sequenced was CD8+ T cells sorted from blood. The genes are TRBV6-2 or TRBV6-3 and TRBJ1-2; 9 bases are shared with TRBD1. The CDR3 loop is CASSYSTGQGKKF. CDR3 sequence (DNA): TGTGCCAGCAGTTACTCGACGGGACAGGGAAAGAAGTTC.